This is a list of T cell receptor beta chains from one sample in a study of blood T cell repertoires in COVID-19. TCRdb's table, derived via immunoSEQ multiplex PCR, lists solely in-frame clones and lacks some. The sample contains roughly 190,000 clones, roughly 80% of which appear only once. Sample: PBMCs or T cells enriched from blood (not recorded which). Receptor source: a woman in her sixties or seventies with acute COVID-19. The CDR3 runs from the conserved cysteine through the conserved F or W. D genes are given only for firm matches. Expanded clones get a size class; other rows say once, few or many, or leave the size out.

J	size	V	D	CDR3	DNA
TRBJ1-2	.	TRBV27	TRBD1	CASSFSGTAYGYTF	TGTGCCAGCAGTTTTTCCGGGACAGCTTATGGCTACACCTTC
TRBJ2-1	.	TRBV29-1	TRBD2	CSVATSGYYNEQFF	TGCAGCGTTGCGACTAGCGGGTATTACAATGAGCAGTTCTTC
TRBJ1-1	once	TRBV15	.	CATSRDLAAFAFF	TGTGCCACCAGCAGAGATTTGGCAGCGTTTGCTTTCTTT
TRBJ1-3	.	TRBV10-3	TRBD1	CAIKGAQGNTIYF	TGTGCCATCAAGGGGGCGCAGGGAAACACCATATATTTT
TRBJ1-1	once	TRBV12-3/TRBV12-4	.	CASSLGSLTEAFF	TGTGCCAGCAGTTTGGGCAGTCTCACTGAAGCTTTCTTT
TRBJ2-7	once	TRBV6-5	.	CASSYGPPAQTYEQYF	TGTGCCAGCAGTTACGGTCCCCCAGCGCAAACCTACGAGCAGTACTTC
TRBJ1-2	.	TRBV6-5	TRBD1	CASSYDRDSGYGYTF	TGTGCCAGCAGTTACGACCGGGACAGCGGTTATGGCTACACCTTC
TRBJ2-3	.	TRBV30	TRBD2	CAWTPTSGGADTQYF	TGTGCCTGGACCCCGACTAGCGGGGGGGCAGATACGCAGTATTTT
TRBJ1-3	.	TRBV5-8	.	CASSPLGAIYF	TGTGCCAGCAGCCCGTTGGGAGCCATATATTTT
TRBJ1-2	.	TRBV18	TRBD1	CASSPGTGDLYGYTF	TGTGCCAGCTCACCTGGGACAGGGGATTTGTATGGCTACACCTTC
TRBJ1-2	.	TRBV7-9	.	CASSPGSGIYGYTF	TGTGCCAGCAGCCCCGGGTCCGGGATCTATGGCTACACCTTC
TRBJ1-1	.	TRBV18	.	CASSPPTGSGTEAFF	TGTGCCAGCTCACCACCGACAGGATCGGGCACTGAAGCTTTCTTT
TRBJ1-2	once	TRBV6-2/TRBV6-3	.	CASSPQEIYGYTF	TGTGCCAGCAGTCCACAGGAGATCTATGGCTACACCTTC
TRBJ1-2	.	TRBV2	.	CAARLGLDYGYTF	TGTGCCGCCCGCCTGGGACTGGACTATGGCTACACCTTC
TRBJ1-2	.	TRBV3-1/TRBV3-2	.	CASSPDSEANYGYTF	TGTGCCAGCAGCCCGGACAGTGAAGCTAACTATGGCTACACCTTC
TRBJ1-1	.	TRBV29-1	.	CSVEGLWGTEAFF	TGCAGCGTTGAGGGGCTCTGGGGAACTGAAGCTTTCTTT
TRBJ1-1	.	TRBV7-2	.	CASSLTVAEAFF	TGTGCCAGCAGCTTAACGGTGGCTGAAGCTTTCTTT
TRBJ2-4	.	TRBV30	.	CAWSTTSKNIQYF	TGTGCCTGGAGCACTACGTCCAAAAACATTCAGTACTTC
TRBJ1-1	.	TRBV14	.	CASSSQTGMNTEAFF	TGTGCCAGCAGCTCCCAGACAGGCATGAACACTGAAGCTTTCTTT
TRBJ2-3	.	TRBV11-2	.	CASSPSTDTQYF	TGTGCCAGCAGTCCTAGCACAGATACGCAGTATTTT
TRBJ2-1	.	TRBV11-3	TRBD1	CASSLRTGLYNEQFF	TGTGCCAGCAGCCTCCGGACAGGGTTGTACAATGAGCAGTTCTTC
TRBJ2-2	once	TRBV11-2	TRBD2	CASRGIGREDPGELFF	TGTGCCAGCAGGGGGATTGGACGGGAGGATCCCGGGGAGCTGTTTTTT
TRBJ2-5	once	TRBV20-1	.	CSASLGTSQETQYF	TGCAGTGCTAGTCTCGGGACATCTCAAGAGACCCAGTACTTC
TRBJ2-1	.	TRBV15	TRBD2	CATSSWRGGRDNEQFF	TGTGCCACCAGCTCTTGGCGGGGGGGCAGGGACAATGAGCAGTTCTTC
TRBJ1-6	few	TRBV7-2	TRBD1	CASSFITITGTGGISPLHF	TGTGCCAGCAGCTTCATTACCATTACCGGGACAGGGGGGATTTCACCCCTCCACTTT
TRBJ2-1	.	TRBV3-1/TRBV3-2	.	CASSMGGGNEQFF	TGTGCCTCCTCAATGGGGGGTGGCAATGAGCAGTTCTTC
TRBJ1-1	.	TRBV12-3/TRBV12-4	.	CASRRERDTEAFF	TGTGCCAGCAGGCGTGAGAGGGATACTGAAGCTTTCTTT
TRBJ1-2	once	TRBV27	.	CASSLWGGQNYGYTF	TGTGCCAGCAGTTTATGGGGGGGGCAGAACTATGGCTACACCTTC
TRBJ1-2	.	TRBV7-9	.	CASSLGQVLNHGYTF	TGTGCCAGCAGCTTAGGACAGGTCCTGAATCACGGCTACACCTTC
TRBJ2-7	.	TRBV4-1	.	CASSQAGKGDSEQYF	TGCGCCAGCAGCCAAGCAGGTAAAGGGGATAGCGAGCAGTACTTC
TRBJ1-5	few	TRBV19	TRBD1	CASTPGQADQPQHF	TGTGCCAGCACCCCCGGACAGGCGGATCAGCCCCAGCATTTT
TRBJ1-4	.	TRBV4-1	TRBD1	CASSQGQGATNEKLFF	TGCGCCAGCAGCCAAGGACAGGGTGCAACTAATGAAAAACTGTTTTTT
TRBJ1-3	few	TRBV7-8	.	CATVTVTANTIYF	TGTGCCACCGTGACAGTAACCGCCAACACCATATATTTT
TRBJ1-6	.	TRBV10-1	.	CASSEGQKTPLHF	TGCGCCAGCAGTGAGGGACAGAAGACACCCCTCCACTTT
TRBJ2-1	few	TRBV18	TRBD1	CASSPTRDPGQGSYNEQFF	TGTGCCAGCTCACCGACCAGGGATCCGGGACAGGGCTCCTACAATGAGCAGTTCTTC
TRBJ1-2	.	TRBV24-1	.	CATSDSSTYGYTF	TGTGCCACCAGTGATTCGAGTACCTATGGCTACACCTTC
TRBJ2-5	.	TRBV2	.	CASGEYQETQYF	TGTGCCAGTGGGGAGTACCAAGAGACCCAGTACTTC
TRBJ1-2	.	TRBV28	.	CASSLTPIEYYGYTF	TGTGCCAGCAGTTTAACCCCCATTGAGTACTATGGCTACACCTTC
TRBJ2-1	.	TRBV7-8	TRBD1	CASSYGTGAFNEQFF	TGTGCCAGCAGCTACGGAACAGGGGCGTTTAATGAGCAGTTCTTC
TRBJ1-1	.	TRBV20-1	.	CSASSPGRTEAFF	TGCAGTGCTAGTTCCCCAGGGAGGACTGAAGCTTTCTTT
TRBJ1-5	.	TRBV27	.	CASSLDVRQPQHF	TGTGCCAGCAGTTTAGATGTTCGGCAGCCCCAGCATTTT
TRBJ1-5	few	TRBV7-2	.	CASSLASSNQPQHF	TGTGCCAGCAGCTTAGCCAGTAGCAATCAGCCCCAGCATTTT
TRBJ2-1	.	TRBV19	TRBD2	CASSIWGAGAYNEQFF	TGTGCCAGTAGTATCTGGGGAGCGGGAGCTTACAATGAGCAGTTCTTC
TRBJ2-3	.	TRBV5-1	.	CASSLVPTLEPYTQYF	TGCGCCAGCAGCTTGGTTCCAACACTAGAGCCCTATACGCAGTATTTT
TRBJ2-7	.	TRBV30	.	CAWSVIKVAGYEQYF	TGTGCCTGGAGTGTAATAAAGGTTGCAGGCTACGAGCAGTACTTC
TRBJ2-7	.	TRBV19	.	CATQDLGAYEQYF	TGTGCCACCCAGGATTTAGGGGCCTACGAGCAGTACTTC
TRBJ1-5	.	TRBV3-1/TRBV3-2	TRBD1	CASSQTGGGHQPQHF	TGTGCCAGCAGCCAGACAGGGGGCGGACATCAGCCCCAGCATTTT
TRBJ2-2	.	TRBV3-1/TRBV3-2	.	CASSLLSGTGELFF	TGTGCCAGCAGCCTGCTTTCCGGGACCGGGGAGCTGTTTTTT
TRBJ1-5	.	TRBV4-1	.	CASSQENQWAVDSNQPQHF	TGCGCCAGCAGCCAAGAAAATCAGTGGGCAGTCGATAGCAATCAGCCCCAGCATTTT
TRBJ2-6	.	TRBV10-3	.	CAISDTSGSGANVLTF	TGTGCCATCAGTGATACTTCAGGGTCAGGGGCCAACGTCCTGACTTTC
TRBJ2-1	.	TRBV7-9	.	CASSLGIWAEQFF	TGTGCCAGCAGCTTAGGAATTTGGGCGGAGCAGTTCTTC